Described below is a single T cell receptor beta chain sequence and its context. Researchers ran the PCR with 60 Vbeta and 13 Jbeta primers. TCRdb's copy holds only in-frame clones and misses some; the assay was immunoSEQ multiplex PCR. The sample table sets out 150,000 to 200,000 clones. The entry originates in a study of cytomegalovirus exposure and HLA in healthy donors. The clonotype comes from a woman aged 60-70 years in good health and CMV-seronegative. The sample was PBMCs.

The DNA of the CDR3 is TGTGCCAGCAGCTTAAGGACACACAGCTCTGGGGCCAACGTCCTGACTTTC. It codes for CASSLRTHSSGANVLTF. This chain connects TRBV7-8 to TRBJ2-6, with a weak D call TRBD1 (5 bases). The CDR3 spans 17 residues. V was trimmed by 2 bases and J by 0 bases, leaving 11 bases between them. Germline V gene sequence: CDR1 SGHVS, CDR2 FQNEAQ. Using reference TRBV7-8 and TRBJ2-6 for the parts outside the CDR3, the full variable domain is GAGVSQSPRYKVAKRGQDVALRCDPISGHVSLFWYQQALGQGPEFLTYFQNEAQLDKSGLPSDRFFAERPEGSVSTLKIQRTQQEDSAVYLCASSLRTHSSGANVLTFGAGSRLTVL.